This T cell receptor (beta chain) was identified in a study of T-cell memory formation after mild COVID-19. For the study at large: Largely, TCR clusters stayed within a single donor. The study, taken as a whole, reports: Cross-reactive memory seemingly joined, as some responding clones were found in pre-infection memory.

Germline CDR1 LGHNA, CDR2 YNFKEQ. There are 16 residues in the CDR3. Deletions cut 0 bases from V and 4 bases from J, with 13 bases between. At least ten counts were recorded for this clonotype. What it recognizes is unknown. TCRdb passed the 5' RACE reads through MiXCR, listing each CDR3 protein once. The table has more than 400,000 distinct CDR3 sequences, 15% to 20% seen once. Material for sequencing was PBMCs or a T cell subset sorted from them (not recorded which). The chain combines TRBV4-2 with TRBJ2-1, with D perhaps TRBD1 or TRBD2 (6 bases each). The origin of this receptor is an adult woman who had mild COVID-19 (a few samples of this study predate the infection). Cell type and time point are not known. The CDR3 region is CASSQENAGQYNEQFF. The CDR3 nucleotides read TGTGCCAGCAGCCAAGAGAATGCGGGACAATACAATGAGCAGTTCTTC.